This T cell receptor beta chain was observed in a study of vaccination and CD4 T cells after COVID-19. About this clonotype: The antigen is not known.

Regarding treatment: approximately 10-day PBMC culture with coronavirus spike peptide pools or control peptides (ViraFEST assay). T cells were expanded with peptide pools, and expanded clonotypes were identified by TCR sequencing. The assay that was used to sequence DNA from cultured CD4+ T cells was the Oncomine TCR Beta short-read assay. TCRdb reprocessed the PCR reads via MiXCR and lists one record per CDR3 protein. Of approximately 11,000 distinct CDR3 sequences detected, less than 35% appear once; the ten largest clones hold approximately 14%. The CDR3 is made up of 15 amino acids. The ends were cut back, 4 bases at V and 5 bases at J, with 14 bases in the middle. Germline CDR1 and CDR2: SGHTA and FQGNSA.

V is TRBV7-2 and J is TRBJ2-2, with D maybe TRBD1 (8 bases). Sequenced material: CD4+ T cells from blood, cultured in vitro, taken after SARS-CoV-2 vaccination. The receptor was isolated from a human donor who had recovered from COVID-19. DNA for the CDR3: TGTACCAGCAGCTCCACAGGGGGGGAAACCGGGGAGCTGTTTTTT. This sequence encodes CTSSSTGGETGELFF. Full variable domain (remainder filled in from reference TRBV7-2 and TRBJ2-2): GAGVSQSPSNKVTEKGKDVELRCDPISGHTALYWYRQSLGQGLEFLIYFQGNSAPDKSGLPSDRFSAERTGGSVSTLTIQRTQQEDSAVYLCTSSSTGGETGELFFGEGSRLTVL.